This section outlines one TCR beta chain sequence together with its context. Its antigen target is currently unknown. Per-nucleotide qualities are absent, and no much larger clonotype sits a single base away. The CDR3 holds 14 amino acids from the cysteine to the phenylalanine. The retained sequence is limited to the CDR3, 42 bases, with the frame set at the first base. V lost 2 bases and J lost 6 bases, and the count of bases not matched to a germline gene is 4. For CDR1 and CDR2, the germline V gene lists MGHRA and YSYEKL. The immunoSEQ Assay, a bias-controlled multiplex PCR, was used to amplify TCRbeta CDR3 regions from genomic DNA. As for how the authors treated the data: The number of nucleated cells in each sample was estimated from the amplification of reference gene primers within the assay. To quantify the absolute abundance of each unique TCRbeta CDR3 rearrangement, sequence reads were collapsed and filtered. For each sample, productive Simpson clonality was calculated as the square root of Simpson's diversity index across productive rearrangements. In its TCRdb copy, this immuneACCESS table keeps in-frame sequences only and misses some clones. Where compared with another copy, unresolved V genes explain less than half of these, and the others have no known cause. D and trimming were read from the DNA, whereas the V and J calls and clone size are those reported in that table. In all, the sample holds some 44,000 clones, and roughly 90% of those were seen once. 12% of the sample is taken by the ten largest.

The data were taken from a study of blood T cell repertoires in COVID-19 (TCRdb year 2020). Concerning the study at large: The collaborator samples originated in the United States, Italy and Spain and spanned the acute and convalescent phases of COVID-19. Subjects who had been exposed to COVID-19, were actively infected with it, or had recovered from it provided the deeply sampled blood TCRbeta repertoires that made up the dataset. The material from the prospective study consisted of cDNA or gDNA derived from T cells, B-cell-depleted T cells, or PBMCs. HLA class I and class II types, where available, came from metadata supplied by the sample provider rather than from assay-based typing. The repertoires were released in a freely available public database intended as a resource for research on the immune response to SARS-CoV-2. The sample metadata nearly always contained a de-identified subject ID, COVID-19 status, age in years and sex. Samples were obtained from the ongoing ImmuneRACE study (first 160 participants) and from 1,000 to 1,500 subjects provided by 6 global collaborators.

What the study reported, not specific to this receptor: The amount of clinical and demographic metadata varied by source and participant and was provided uncurated.

Collaborating institutions collected whole blood in K2EDTA tubes following their own protocols. For TCRbeta analysis, collaborator samples were shipped as frozen whole blood, as isolated PBMCs, or as DNA extracted from either sample type. The chain is assembled from TRBV4-1 and TRBJ2-7; TRBD2 matches 10 bases in the middle. The specimen was peripheral blood. This clonotype originated in a human donor in a cohort sampled during active COVID-19. The nucleotides are TGCGCCAGCAGCCAACCCCTAGCGGGAGTCGAGCAGTACTTC. This yields the protein CASSQPLAGVEQYF.